This T cell receptor (beta chain) was sequenced in a study of CD8 T cells in Susac syndrome. CD8+ and CD4+ T cells were negatively isolated; TEMRA cells were FACS-enriched. General observations from the study: The total CD8+ repertoires yielded 15 to 20 Susac-specific public clones and the CD8+ TEMRA repertoires yielded four or five.

V was trimmed by 5 bases and J by 8 bases, leaving 12 bases between them. Germline V gene lookup returns CDR1 SGHAT and CDR2 FQNNGV. The CDR3 spans 13 residues. Random hexamers primed reverse transcription of roughly 0.5 to 1 ug RNA. The immunoSEQ assay covered 54 Vbeta and 13 Jbeta segments for CDR3. From the immunoSEQ multiplex PCR reads, TCRdb called clonotypes with MiXCR, one entry per CDR3 protein. Here the sample spans 100,000 to 150,000 distinct CDR3 sequences, around 95% being singletons. A remark on this clonotype: Antigen: not known.

Material for sequencing was CD8+ T cells from PBMCs. The chain is built from TRBV11-2 and TRBJ1-4; D is ambiguous. The receptor was derived from a human donor with Susac syndrome. In nucleotides, the CDR3 is TGTGCCAGCAGCGGTGGGTTAGACGAAAAACTGTTTTTT. Residues: CASSGGLDEKLFF. Based on the CDR3 plus reference TRBV11-2 and TRBJ1-4, the full variable domain is EAGVAQSPRYKIIEKRQSVAFWCNPISGHATLYWYQQILGQGPKLLIQFQNNGVVDDSQLPKDRFSAERLKGVDSTLKIQPAKLEDSAVYLCASSGGLDEKLFFGSGTQLSVL.